This is a list of T cell receptor beta chains from one sample in a study of T cells after posttransplantation cyclophosphamide. Method: immunoSEQ multiplex PCR; TCRdb's copy keeps in-frame clones and lacks some. This table holds fewer than 25,000 clones, 97% found once. The sequenced material came from naive CD4+ T cells sorted from PBMCs. Receptor source: a man aged 50 to 60 in good health, CMV-negative, and a related stem cell transplant donor. Both conserved end residues are part of each CDR3. Each record gives: D gene, clone size, CDR3 length, V gene, J gene, CDR3 DNA, CDR3 protein. D genes are given only for firm matches. Clone sizes are given selectively: once, few, many, or a class where the clone is expanded.

D: -
size: -
length: 15
V: TRBV5-4
J: TRBJ1-2
DNA: TGTGCCAGCAGCTCGGGGATCAGGGGTGGGGGTGGCTACACCTTC
CDR3: CASSSGIRGGGGYTF

D: TRBD1
size: -
length: 13
V: TRBV12-5
J: TRBJ2-7
DNA: TGTGCTAGTAACTTAGGGGGCCCCTACGAGCAGTACTTC
CDR3: CASNLGGPYEQYF

D: TRBD2
size: -
length: 15
V: TRBV9
J: TRBJ2-7
DNA: TGTGCCAGCAGTGCCACCGGGACTAGCGTCCTCGAGCAGTACTTC
CDR3: CASSATGTSVLEQYF

D: -
size: -
length: 13
V: TRBV11-2
J: TRBJ2-7
DNA: TGTGCCAGCAGAATCCGGGAGCTGGGCGAGCAGTACTTC
CDR3: CASRIRELGEQYF

D: -
size: -
length: 13
V: TRBV4-1
J: TRBJ2-3
DNA: TGCGCCAGCAGTCGACTCGGCACAGATACGCAGTATTTT
CDR3: CASSRLGTDTQYF

D: -
size: -
length: 15
V: TRBV5-1
J: TRBJ1-5
DNA: TGCGCCAGCAGCTTGACAGGTCATAGCAATCAGCCCCAGCATTTT
CDR3: CASSLTGHSNQPQHF

D: -
size: -
length: 15
V: TRBV19
J: TRBJ2-3
DNA: TGTGCCAGTAGTATACGGGGGGCCGGCACAGATACGCAGTATTTT
CDR3: CASSIRGAGTDTQYF

D: -
size: once
length: 15
V: TRBV7-8
J: TRBJ1-2
DNA: TGTGCCAGCAGCTTAGATCCGGGGGGGAACTATGGCTACACCTTC
CDR3: CASSLDPGGNYGYTF

D: TRBD1
size: -
length: 14
V: TRBV6-5
J: TRBJ2-7
DNA: TGTGCCAGCGCCCGGGACAGGGGCTACTACGAGCAGTACTTC
CDR3: CASARDRGYYEQYF

D: -
size: -
length: 12
V: TRBV7-3
J: TRBJ2-1
DNA: TGTGCCAGCAGCCCCCAAAACAATGAGCAGTTCTTC
CDR3: CASSPQNNEQFF

D: -
size: -
length: 16
V: TRBV5-1
J: TRBJ1-3
DNA: TGCGCCAGCAGCCCGGCGGCTCCAGGGTCTGGAAACACCATATATTTT
CDR3: CASSPAAPGSGNTIYF

D: TRBD1
size: -
length: 15
V: TRBV7-2
J: TRBJ2-7
DNA: TGTGCCAGCAGCTTTGGGACAGGAGACCCCTACGAGCAGTACTTC
CDR3: CASSFGTGDPYEQYF

D: -
size: once
length: 17
V: TRBV7-9
J: TRBJ1-1
DNA: TGTGCCAGCAGCCCTCTTGGGGGGACGGATCCCAACACTGAAGCTTTCTTT
CDR3: CASSPLGGTDPNTEAFF

D: -
size: -
length: 11
V: TRBV18
J: TRBJ1-1
DNA: TGTGCCAGCTCACTTCAGGGTTACGCTTTCTTT
CDR3: CASSLQGYAFF

D: TRBD1
size: -
length: 16
V: TRBV9
J: TRBJ1-2
DNA: TGTGCCAGCAGCGGTTACAGGGGGCGAATACTCTATGGCTACACCTTC
CDR3: CASSGYRGRILYGYTF

D: TRBD1
size: -
length: 14
V: TRBV2
J: TRBJ2-2
DNA: TGTGCCAGCAGCCTTGACAGGGTGAGCGGGGAGCTGTTTTTT
CDR3: CASSLDRVSGELFF

D: -
size: -
length: 11
V: TRBV29-1
J: TRBJ2-2
DNA: TGCAGCGGGAGGGAGGCCGGGGAGCTGTTTTTT
CDR3: CSGREAGELFF

D: -
size: -
length: 15
V: TRBV5-5
J: TRBJ1-2
DNA: TGTGCCAGCAGCTTGGGGGGGCCCTCCAACTATGGCTACACCTTC
CDR3: CASSLGGPSNYGYTF

D: -
size: -
length: 14
V: TRBV6-6
J: TRBJ2-7
DNA: TGTGCCAGACCAAGGTGCGGAGGGCGCGACGAGCAGTACTTC
CDR3: CARPRCGGRDEQYF

D: -
size: -
length: 14
V: TRBV5-1
J: TRBJ1-2
DNA: TGCGCCAGCAGCTTATACAGCTCTAACTATGGCTACACCTTC
CDR3: CASSLYSSNYGYTF

D: -
size: -
length: 14
V: TRBV7-2
J: TRBJ1-6
DNA: TGTGCCAGCAAATCTATCGTGAGGAATTCCCCCCTCCACTTT
CDR3: CASKSIVRNSPLHF

D: TRBD1
size: -
length: 13
V: TRBV19
J: TRBJ2-5
DNA: TGTGCCAGTAGTAAGACAGGGAGAGAGACCCAGTACTTC
CDR3: CASSKTGRETQYF